There are many counts of the clone carrying this TCR beta chain. These data belong to a study of regulatory T cells in long-lasting Graves disease. The V and J ends lost 1 base and 2 bases, in that order; junction bases with no gene match: 10. The CDR3 has 17 amino acids. The germline V gene encodes CDR1 MGHDK and CDR2 SYGVNS. The authors built TCR beta libraries using iRepertoire HTBI primers and Arm-PCR of CDR3 regions. Each CDR3 protein gets one entry after TCRdb re-called the multiplex PCR reads with MiXCR. The sample consists of some 500,000 distinct CDR3 sequences, approximately 12% of them appearing once. Time point given: newly diagnosed GD, antithyroid drugs for less than 3 months. Construction of the TCR library relied on RNA isolated from PBMCs. These same data were also listed under a study on T cells in Graves' hyperthyroidism and ophthalmopathy.

The TCR sequence derives from a man younger than 40 with Graves disease. The chain couples TRBV25-1 to TRBJ2-7; TRBD1 aligns across 8 bases. The sequencing used peripheral blood mononuclear cells (PBMCs), collected at new diagnosis, from a patient treated with antithyroid drugs. The CDR3 reads CASSELRRDRCPYEQYF. CDR3 sequence (DNA): TGTGCCAGCAGTGAATTGAGAAGGGACAGGTGCCCCTACGAGCAGTACTTC.